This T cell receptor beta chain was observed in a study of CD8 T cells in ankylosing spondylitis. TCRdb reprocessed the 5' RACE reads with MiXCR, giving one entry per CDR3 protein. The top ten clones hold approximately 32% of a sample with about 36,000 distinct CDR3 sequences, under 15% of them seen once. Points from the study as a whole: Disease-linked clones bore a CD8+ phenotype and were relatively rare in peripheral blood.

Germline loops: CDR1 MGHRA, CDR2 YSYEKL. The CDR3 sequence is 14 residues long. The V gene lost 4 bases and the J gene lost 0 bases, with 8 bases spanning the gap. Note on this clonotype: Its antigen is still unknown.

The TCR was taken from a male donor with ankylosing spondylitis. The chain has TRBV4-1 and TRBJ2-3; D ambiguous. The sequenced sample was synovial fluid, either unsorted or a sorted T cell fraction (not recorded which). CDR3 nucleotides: TGCGCCAGCAGCCTGGCTCCTAGCACAGATACGCAGTATTTT. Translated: CASSLAPSTDTQYF.